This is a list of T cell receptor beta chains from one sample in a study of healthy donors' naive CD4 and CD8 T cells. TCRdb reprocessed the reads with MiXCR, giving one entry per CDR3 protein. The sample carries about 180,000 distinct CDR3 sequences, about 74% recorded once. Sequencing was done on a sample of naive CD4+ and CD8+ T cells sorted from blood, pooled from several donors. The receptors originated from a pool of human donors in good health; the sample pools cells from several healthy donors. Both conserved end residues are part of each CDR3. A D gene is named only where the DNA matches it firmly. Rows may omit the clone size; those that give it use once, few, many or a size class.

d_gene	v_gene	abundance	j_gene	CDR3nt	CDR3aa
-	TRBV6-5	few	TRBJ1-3	TGTGCCAGCAGATCCCTCGCCGGGACCGCTCCTGGAAACACCATATATTTT	CASRSLAGTAPGNTIYF
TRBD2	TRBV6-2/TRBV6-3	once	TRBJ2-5	TGTGCCAGCAGTTACCCAACTAGCGGGAGGACGCAAGAGACCCAGTACTTC	CASSYPTSGRTQETQYF
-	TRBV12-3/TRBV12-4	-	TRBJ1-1	TGTGCCAGCAGAACCGGGGTTGAAGCTTTCTTT	CASRTGVEAFF
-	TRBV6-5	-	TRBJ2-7	TGTGCCAGCAAAAGGGGATACGAGCAGTACTTC	CASKRGYEQYF
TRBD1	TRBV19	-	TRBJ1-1	TGTGCCAGTAAGACACAGGGGAGGGGCACTGAAGCTTTCTTT	CASKTQGRGTEAFF
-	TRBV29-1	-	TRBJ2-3	TGCAGCATCGGAAGATCGACAGATACGCAGTATTTT	CSIGRSTDTQYF
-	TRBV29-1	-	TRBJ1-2	TGCAGCGTTGACTACAGGTCCTATGGCTACACCTTC	CSVDYRSYGYTF
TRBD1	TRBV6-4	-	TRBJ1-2	TGTGCCATCAGACCCGGGACAGGGGGCGTAAATGGCTACACCTTC	CAIRPGTGGVNGYTF
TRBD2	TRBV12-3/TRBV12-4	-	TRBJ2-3	TGTGCCAGCAGTTTAGCGGCGGGAGTTGGGACAGATACGCAGTATTTT	CASSLAAGVGTDTQYF
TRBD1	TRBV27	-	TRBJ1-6	TGTGCCAGCAGTTTGAGTCAGGGGGCTAGCTCCTATAATTCACCCCTCCACTTT	CASSLSQGASSYNSPLHF
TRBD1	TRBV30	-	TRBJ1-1	TGTGCCTGGAGTACAGGGGCGGTGAACACTGAAGCTTTCTTT	CAWSTGAVNTEAFF
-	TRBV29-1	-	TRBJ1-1	TGCAGCGTTGAACGGCGACGGGAGTTGAACACTGAAGCTTTCTTT	CSVERRRELNTEAFF
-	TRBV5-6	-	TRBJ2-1	TGTGCCAGCAGCGTGGACGGCCCGTACAATGAGCAGTTCTTC	CASSVDGPYNEQFF
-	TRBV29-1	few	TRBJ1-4	TGCAGCGTTGTCTACACAACTAATGAAAAACTGTTTTTT	CSVVYTTNEKLFF